These 8 T cell receptor beta chains originate from one sample sequenced in a study of shared clonotypes between healthy human individuals. Sequenced by immunoSEQ multiplex PCR; TCRdb stores in-frame clones only, minus some. The top ten clones hold 0.36% of a sample with over a million clones, about 98.5% of them seen once. The material sequenced was naive CD4+ T cells sorted from blood. Subset noted: CD45RA+ positively selected. These receptors were taken from a young man in good health.

This clone was seen a single time. This chain joins TRBV28 and TRBJ2-7, with TRBD1 matching over 10 bases. Germline V gives CDR1 MDHEN, CDR2 SYDVKM. The CDR3 consists of 15 residues. The V and J ends lost 10 bases and 5 bases, in that order; junction bases with no gene match: 14. The CDR3 sequence: CATEFAGTGVHEQYF. Here the CDR3 DNA reads TGTGCCACTGAATTCGCCGGGACAGGGGTCCACGAGCAGTACTTC.

The chain joins TRBV20-1 to TRBJ1-1; D is ambiguous. The V gene's germline CDR1 is DFQATT and CDR2 SNEGSKA (reference sequence). The CDR3 spans 11 residues. CDR3 sequence: CSPRGNTEAFF. For the CDR3, the DNA is TGCAGCCCGCGGGGGAACACTGAAGCTTTCTTT.

This chain connects TRBV7-2 to TRBJ1-5; D gene unclear. Trimming cost V 5 bases and J 0 bases, with 14 bases left between them. This CDR3 has 16 residues. Germline V CDR1 and CDR2: SGHTA, FQGNSA. CDR3 region: CASSLRGHSSNQPQHF. The CDR3 DNA follows: TGTGCCAGCAGCCTGAGAGGGCACAGTAGCAATCAGCCCCAGCATTTT.

This sequence joins TRBV2 and TRBJ2-3; D not certain. V lost 2 bases to trimming and J lost 3 bases, with 9 bases between them. Germline values: CDR1 SNHLY, CDR2 FYNNEI. CDR3 length: 14 amino acids. The CDR3 coding sequence is TGTGCCAGCAGTGAACGGGCCAGGACAGATACGCAGTATTTT. Translated: CASSERARTDTQYF.

The chain joins TRBV27 to TRBJ1-1; D is perhaps TRBD1 (5 bases). Trimming cost V 5 bases and J 6 bases, with 22 bases left between them. The CDR3 is 16 residues long. The germline CDR1 and CDR2 sequences are MNHEY and SMNVEV (reference sequence). The CDR3 DNA reads TGTGCCAGCAGTGCCCGGGACCGTCGGGGATGGTCTGAAGCTTTCTTT. It yields the protein CASSARDRRGWSEAFF.

The chain couples TRBV29-1 to TRBJ2-1, with TRBD2 identical over 10 bases. V was pared by 6 bases and J by 7 bases, with 12 bases of the junction left unmatched. Germline V gives CDR1 SQVTM, CDR2 ANQGSEA. The CDR3 runs 15 residues. The CDR3 DNA sequence: TGCAGCGTGCACAGCGGGAGGGCCGCCGGGAATGAGCAGTTCTTC. The encoded protein is CSVHSGRAAGNEQFF.

The chain recombines TRBV29-1 with TRBJ2-5; tentatively, D is TRBD2 (6 bases). CDR1 is SQVTM and CDR2 is ANQGSEA in the germline V gene. CDR3 length equals 13 residues. Trimming left V 0 bases short and J 7 bases short, with 12 bases between. The CDR3 coding sequence is TGCAGCGTTGAAGACCTCGGGCGGGGGACCCAGTACTTC. Translated, it gives CSVEDLGRGTQYF.

Comment on this clone: An end of the junction does not agree with germline; a read error may underlie this. This chain links TRBV2 with TRBJ2-5; TRBD1 aligns across 10 bases. The CDR3 is 13 amino acids. Germline values: CDR1 SNHLY, CDR2 FYNNEI. Here the CDR3 DNA reads TGTGCCAGTAGATCGGGACAGGGGCCCTCTAAGGACTTC. Residues: CASRSGQGPSKDF.